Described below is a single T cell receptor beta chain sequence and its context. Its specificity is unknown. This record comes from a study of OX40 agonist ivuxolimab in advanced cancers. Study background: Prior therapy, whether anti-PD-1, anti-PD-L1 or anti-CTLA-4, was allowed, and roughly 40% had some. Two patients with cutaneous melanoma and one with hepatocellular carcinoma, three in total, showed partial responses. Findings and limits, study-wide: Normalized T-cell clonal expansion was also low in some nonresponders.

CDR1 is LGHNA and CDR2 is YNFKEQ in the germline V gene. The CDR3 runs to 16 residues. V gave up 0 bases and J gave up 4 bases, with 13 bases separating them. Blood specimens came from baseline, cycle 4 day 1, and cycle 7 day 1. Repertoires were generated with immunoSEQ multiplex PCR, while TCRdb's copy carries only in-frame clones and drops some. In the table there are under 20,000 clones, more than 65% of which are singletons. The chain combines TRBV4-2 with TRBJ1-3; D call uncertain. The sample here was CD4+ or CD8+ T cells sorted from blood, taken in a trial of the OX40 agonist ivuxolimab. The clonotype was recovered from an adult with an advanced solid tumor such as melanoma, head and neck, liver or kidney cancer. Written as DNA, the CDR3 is TGTGCCAGCAGCCAAGATAGGGCGGGCGGAGGAAACACCATATATTTT. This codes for CASSQDRAGGGNTIYF.